This TCR beta chain was recorded in a study of T cells in localized non-small cell lung cancer. Points from the study as a whole: A median of about 54 of the top 100 tumor clones appeared in adjacent lung, which was paired and uninvolved. Measurement of T cell clonality placed uninvolved adjacent lung highest, above the level in tumor. Elevated blood T cell density was associated with longer overall survival.

Per the germline V gene, CDR1 is MDHEN and CDR2 is SYDVKM. The germline V and J ends were trimmed by 2 bases and 4 bases, with 2 bases remaining between them. The CDR3 has 11 amino acids. This clone came up once. What it recognizes is unknown. Other DNA sequences in this sample translate to the same CDR3. The data were produced by immunoSEQ multiplex PCR, yet TCRdb's version contains in-frame clones alone and is incomplete. The data contain around 83,000 clones, around three quarters of them singletons. This rearrangement joins TRBV28 to TRBJ1-1; D not resolved. This clonotype was sampled from a man aged 35 to 69 with stage II squamous cell lung carcinoma. The sequencing used PBMCs, collected before any cancer treatment. The CDR3 sequence is CASSLSTEAFF. The CDR3 bases are TGTGCCAGCAGTTTAAGCACTGAAGCTTTCTTT.